This entry lists 17 T cell receptor beta chains sequenced from one sample in a study of cytomegalovirus exposure and HLA in healthy donors. Both 60 Vbeta primers and 13 Jbeta primers went into the PCR. Sequencing used immunoSEQ multiplex PCR; TCRdb keeps in-frame clones, though not all of them. Of roughly 81,000 clones in the sample, more than 60% were seen once. Sequenced material: PBMCs. The receptors come from a boy younger than 18 in good health and CMV-seronegative.

The chain is built from TRBV28 and TRBJ2-7, with D perhaps matching TRBD1 (6 bases). This CDR3 spans 12 amino acids. V was pared by 5 bases and J by 3 bases, with 8 bases between. CDR1 is MDHEN, CDR2 SYDVKM, per germline. CDR3 nucleotides: TGTGCCAGCAGTCACAGGGTCTACGAGCAGTACTTC. Protein product: CASSHRVYEQYF.

The chain couples TRBV30 to TRBJ1-1, with D possibly being TRBD1 (5 bases). CDR3 length: 13 residues. V dropped 2 bases and J dropped 5 bases, with 12 bases sitting between them. Looked up from germline, CDR1 is GTSNPN and CDR2 is SVGIG (reference sequence). The CDR3 here is CAWSFMGGTEAFF. The DNA of the CDR3 is TGTGCCTGGAGTTTTATGGGGGGAACTGAAGCTTTCTTT.

The V gene is TRBV30, the J gene TRBJ1-4; tentative D call: TRBD1 (6 bases). The CDR3 has 11 residues. V was clipped by 3 bases and J by 13 bases, with 12 bases between them. Germline-derived CDR1 and CDR2 are GTSNPN and SVGIG (reference sequence). In DNA form, the CDR3 reads TGTGCCTGGAGCCCCGGACAGAGACTGTTTTTT. This codes for CAWSPGQRLFF.

The chain couples TRBV28 to TRBJ2-7; weak D call: TRBD2 (6 bases). Germline assignment: CDR1 MDHEN and CDR2 SYDVKM. The V gene lost 3 bases and the J gene lost 0 bases, with 9 bases spanning the gap. CDR3 length: 14 amino acids. Here the CDR3 DNA reads TGTGCCAGCAGTTTTCCGGGAGTCTCCTACGAGCAGTACTTC. Translation: CASSFPGVSYEQYF.

The chain uses TRBV9 and TRBJ2-1, with 7 bases fitting TRBD2. J was trimmed by 8 bases and V by 5 bases; bases with no gene match: 13. The CDR3 has 15 residues. Per germline, CDR1 SGDLS and CDR2 YYNGEE. The CDR3 here is CASSPVAGVGYEQFF. In nucleotides, the CDR3 is TGTGCCAGCAGTCCGGTGGCGGGAGTAGGGTATGAGCAGTTCTTC.

This chain uses TRBV4-1 with TRBJ2-1, with a weak D call TRBD2 (6 bases). The CDR3 is 15 amino acids. With 11 bases removed from V and 0 bases from J, the gap between germline ends came to 17 bases. The germline gives CDR1 MGHRA, CDR2 YSYEKL. CDR3 nucleotides: TGCGCCGGGGGAAGGGAGGCGAGCTCCTACAATGAGCAGTTCTTC. This gives the protein CAGGREASSYNEQFF.

The chain combines TRBV27 with TRBJ1-1; D unresolved. Germline CDR1 reads MNHEY; CDR2 reads SMNVEV (reference sequence). Trimming left V 2 bases short and J 8 bases short, with 6 bases between. The CDR3 runs 11 residues. The CDR3 loop reads CASSLGGEAFF. The DNA for the CDR3 is TGTGCCAGCAGTTTAGGAGGAGAAGCTTTCTTT.

This clone was recorded only once. V gene TRBV7-2 combines with J gene TRBJ1-5; 7 bases agree with TRBD1. The CDR3 totals 13 residues. V shed 3 bases and J 7 bases; nucleotides not matched to a gene: 3. Germline V gene sequence: CDR1 SGHTA, CDR2 FQGNSA. CDR3: CASSLEGAQPQHF. DNA of the CDR3: TGTGCCAGCAGCTTGGAGGGGGCGCAGCCCCAGCATTTT. The complete variable domain, with remaining parts taken from reference TRBV7-2 and TRBJ1-5, reads GAGVSQSPSNKVTEKGKDVELRCDPISGHTALYWYRQSLGQGLEFLIYFQGNSAPDKSGLPSDRFSAERTGGSVSTLTIQRTQQEDSAVYLCASSLEGAQPQHFGDGTRLSIL.

V and J are TRBV30 and TRBJ2-7; 7 bases line up with TRBD1. Unmatched junction bases numbered 6, after V lost 5 bases and J lost 2 bases. Germline CDR1 and CDR2: GTSNPN and SVGIG (reference sequence). This CDR3 contains 13 residues. The CDR3 coding sequence is TGTGCCTGGGGGTCGCAGGGGGCCTACGAGCAGTACTTC. This encodes CAWGSQGAYEQYF.

This clone was counted only a few times. The J gene is TRBJ1-1, the V gene TRBV28, with 7 bases that match TRBD1. The CDR3 is 12 residues long. With 2 bases clipped from V and 13 bases from J, the junction kept 7 bases outside the gene matches. Germline CDR1 is MDHEN and CDR2 is SYDVKM. In nucleotides, the CDR3 is TGTGCCAGCAGTTTACAGACAGGGAGTGTTTTCTTT. Protein: CASSLQTGSVFF.

The chain recombines TRBV4-1 with TRBJ1-3; the D is unclear. This CDR3 contains 17 residues. Per the germline V gene, CDR1 is MGHRA and CDR2 is YSYEKL. V shed 0 bases and J shed 0 bases, with 12 bases lying between them. The CDR3 loop is CASSQDGGFSSGNTIYF. CDR3 nucleotides: TGCGCCAGCAGCCAAGACGGCGGCTTCAGCTCTGGAAACACCATATATTTT.

This chain uses TRBV29-1 with TRBJ1-5; D possibly corresponds to TRBD1 (5 bases). Trimming left V 4 bases short and J 2 bases short, with 21 bases between. The CDR3 has 17 amino acids. CDR1 is SQVTM and CDR2 is ANQGSEA in the germline V gene. The DNA of the CDR3 is TGCAGCGTTGCAATTAAGGAAGGGGTCCAGGGCAATCAGCCCCAGCATTTT. This translates into CSVAIKEGVQGNQPQHF.

In this sample, this clone turned up once. The chain uses TRBV7-9 and TRBJ1-1; 7 positions agree with TRBD1. Unmatched junction bases numbered 4, after V lost 5 bases and J lost 7 bases. Germline values: CDR1 SEHNR, CDR2 FQNEAQ (reference sequence). The length of the CDR3 is 12 residues. CDR3 nucleotides: TGTGCCAGCAGCCAAAACAGGGGTGAAGCTTTCTTT. Protein: CASSQNRGEAFF.

The chain carries TRBV15 and TRBJ2-7; D possibly corresponds to TRBD2 (6 bases). The CDR3 contains 15 residues. V lost 1 base and J lost 5, with 15 bases in between. Germline V lookup: CDR1 LNHNV, CDR2 YYDKDF (reference sequence). The CDR3 DNA sequence: TGTGCCACCAGCAGAGGCCGACTAGTAATTCACGAGCAGTACTTC. Translation gives CATSRGRLVIHEQYF.

The V and J genes are TRBV28 and TRBJ1-2; a possible D gene is TRBD1 (5 bases). V was clipped by 2 bases and J by 2 bases, with 9 bases between them. In germline, CDR1 is MDHEN, CDR2 SYDVKM. CDR3 length: 14 residues. This CDR3 is CASSLIRGNYGYTF. The DNA of the CDR3 is TGTGCCAGCAGTTTAATCCGGGGGAACTATGGCTACACCTTC.

This chain uses TRBV5-1 with TRBJ2-7; D unresolved. Germline values: CDR1 SGHRS, CDR2 YFSETQ. The CDR3 spans 14 residues. Trimming removed 1 base from V and 0 bases from J, with 8 bases in between. CDR3: CASSLSLSSYEQYF. CDR3 DNA sequence: TGCGCCAGCAGCTTGTCCTTGAGCTCCTACGAGCAGTACTTC.

The V call is TRBV7-6, the J call TRBJ1-5, with TRBD1 identical over 12 bases. Trimming cost V 4 bases and J 0 bases; bases outside gene matches: 7. Germline lookup yields CDR1 SGHVS and CDR2 FNYEAQ. This CDR3 is 18 amino acids long. DNA of the CDR3: TGTGCCAGCAGCTCAGGGACAGGGGGCCCTCATAGCAATCAGCCCCAGCATTTT. Translated, it gives CASSSGTGGPHSNQPQHF.